One sample yielded the 15 T cell receptor beta chains listed below, sequenced in a study of T cell responses to AZD1222 COVID-19 vaccine (dated by TCRdb to the early 2020s). The library was generated by the immunoSEQ multiplex PCR assay. In TCRdb, the immuneACCESS table is reduced to in-frame sequences with V and J assigned. These tables do not hold every clone; where another copy was compared, an unresolved V gene accounts for under half, and the others remain unexplained. This sample has some 110,000 clones in its table, and 75% to 90% of those were observed once. The top ten hold around 45% of the sample. The label giving this sample's time point can be read as: about 28 days (+/-7) after the second vaccine dose. Here the sequenced sample was peripheral blood, taken 28 days after the second AZD1222 dose. The receptors were sampled from an adult who received the AZD1222 COVID-19 vaccine.

This clone was recorded once. The chain couples TRBV4-1 to TRBJ1-5; 7 bases are a match to TRBD1. The J segment lost 3 bases and the V segment lost 0 bases, leaving 11 bases of the junction unmatched. The CDR3 is made up of 18 amino acids. The germline V gene has CDR1 MGHRA and CDR2 YSYEKL. Here the CDR3 reads CASSQERTGTATNQPQHF. The CDR3 DNA reads TGCGCCAGCAGCCAAGAGCGAACCGGGACAGCCACCAATCAGCCCCAGCATTTT.

The CDR3 region has the DNA TGTGCCAGCAGTCCGTGGGACAGGGTGGGTGGCTACACCTTC. This sequence encodes CASSPWDRVGGYTF. The chain recombines TRBV27 with TRBJ1-2; 9 bases are shared with TRBD1. This CDR3 has 14 residues. CDR1 MNHEY and CDR2 SMNVEV come from the germline V gene (reference sequence). J was trimmed by 7 bases and V by 5 bases; bases with no gene match: 8.

The V and J genes are TRBV6-5 and TRBJ2-7; D remains unclear. The CDR3 length is 11 residues. V lost 2 bases to trimming and J lost 9 bases, with 8 bases between them. From germline, CDR1 is MNHEY and CDR2 SVGAGI. CDR3 nucleotide sequence: TGTGCCAGCAGTTACCTAAGTGTGCAGTACTTC. Amino acids: CASSYLSVQYF.

The chain links TRBV28 to TRBJ2-7; possibly TRBD2 for D (5 bases). V gave up 6 bases and J gave up 3 bases, with 15 bases separating them. CDR3 length: 14 amino acids. Germline CDR1 and CDR2: MDHEN and SYDVKM. In DNA, the CDR3 is TGTGCCAGCAGCTCCCTTGGGGAGAGCTACGAGCAGTACTTC. Its protein is CASSSLGESYEQYF. The full variable domain, completed using reference TRBV28 and TRBJ2-7, is DVKVTQSSRYLVKRTGEKVFLECVQDMDHENMFWYRQDPGLGLRLIYFSYDVKMKEKGDIPEGYSVSREKKERFSLILESASTNQTSMYLCASSSLGESYEQYFGPGTRLTVT.

This chain uses TRBV5-1 with TRBJ1-1; no clear D gene. Germline V gene sequence: CDR1 SGHRS, CDR2 YFSETQ. The CDR3 totals 15 residues. V lost 0 bases and J 1 base, leaving 10 bases between the germline ends. CDR3 coding DNA: TGCGCCAGCAGCTTGGCCAACAGTTGGAACACTGAAGCTTTCTTT. Protein sequence: CASSLANSWNTEAFF.

The genes are TRBV7-9 and TRBJ2-7; the D is unclear. From germline, CDR1 is SEHNR and CDR2 FQNEAQ (reference sequence). The CDR3 contains 15 residues. The V end was cut by 4 bases, the J end by 4 bases, with 17 bases between. The CDR3 coding sequence is TGTGCCAGCAGCTCGGAAGACACGGACCCTTACGAGCAGTACTTC. Its translation: CASSSEDTDPYEQYF.

The rearrangement joins TRBV10-3 to TRBJ1-1, with D maybe TRBD1 (6 bases). Trimming left V 5 bases short and J 6 bases short, with 13 bases between. This CDR3 comprises 13 residues. Germline assignment: CDR1 ENHRY and CDR2 SYGVKD. CDR3 protein: CAISKTTGAEAFF. CDR3 DNA: TGTGCCATCAGTAAAACGACAGGCGCTGAAGCTTTCTTT.

The rearrangement uses TRBV5-1 and TRBJ2-2, with 7 bases fitting TRBD1. V trimming: 0 bases; J trimming: 6 bases; junction bases outside the gene matches: 2. Per the germline V gene, CDR1 is SGHRS and CDR2 is YFSETQ. The CDR3 length is 14 residues. CDR3 protein: CASSLGQGSGELFF. Here the CDR3 DNA reads TGCGCCAGCAGCTTGGGACAGGGCTCCGGGGAGCTGTTTTTT.

V usage is TRBV3-1 (or the pseudogene TRBV3-2) and J usage is TRBJ2-1, with 8 positions matching TRBD2. V lost 0 bases, J lost 5 bases, and 6 bases stayed unmatched. CDR1 and CDR2 from the germline V gene are LGHDT and YNNKEL (reference sequence). The CDR3 is 16 amino acids. CDR3 sequence reads: CASSQDPGGSNNEQFF. CDR3 nucleotides: TGTGCCAGCAGCCAAGACCCGGGAGGGTCTAACAATGAGCAGTTCTTC.

The chain uses TRBV10-3 and TRBJ2-5, with D possibly TRBD1 on 6 matching bases. V was pared by 0 bases and J by 4 bases, with 12 bases between. Looked up from germline, CDR1 is ENHRY and CDR2 is SYGVKD. The length of the CDR3 is 15 residues. Here the CDR3 reads CAISESSTGRETQYF. The CDR3 nucleotides read TGTGCCATCAGTGAGTCGAGTACAGGGAGAGAGACCCAGTACTTC.

Written as DNA, the CDR3 is TGTGCCAGCAGCTTCGACAGGAACTACGAGCAGTACTTC. Its protein is CASSFDRNYEQYF. This sequence joins TRBV5-4 and TRBJ2-7; D might be TRBD1 (6 bases). Trimming shortened V by 2 bases and J by 3 bases, and 9 bases separated the two germline ends. Germline V lookup: CDR1 SGHNT, CDR2 YYREEE (reference sequence). This CDR3 spans 13 amino acids.

J is TRBJ1-4 and V is TRBV30; D is perhaps TRBD1 (5 bases). The CDR3 totals 15 residues. Trimming took off 4 bases at V and 10 bases at J, with 22 bases between the two ends. Germline CDR1 is GTSNPN and CDR2 is SVGIG (reference sequence). CDR3 region: CAWKYGTDGGGKLFF. CDR3 nucleotide sequence: TGTGCCTGGAAATACGGGACGGACGGCGGTGGAAAACTGTTTTTT.

This chain joins TRBV28 and TRBJ1-4; D is perhaps TRBD1 (5 bases). The CDR3 totals 17 residues. Trimming took 3 bases from V and 2 from J, leaving 16 bases between them. Germline CDR1 reads MDHEN; CDR2 reads SYDVKM. This CDR3 is CASSLYPRDATNEKLFF. The CDR3 DNA follows: TGTGCCAGCAGTTTGTATCCCAGGGACGCGACTAATGAAAAACTGTTTTTT.

The rearrangement links TRBV3-1 (or the pseudogene TRBV3-2) to TRBJ2-7; 8 bases agree with TRBD2. The CDR3 spans 16 residues. The germline V gene encodes CDR1 LGHDT and CDR2 YNNKEL (reference sequence). V gave up 0 bases and J gave up 6 bases; unmatched junction bases: 10. As DNA, the CDR3 is TGTGCCAGCAGCCAAGATAGGCTAGCGGGCGCGGGCGAGCAGTACTTC. Translated, it gives CASSQDRLAGAGEQYF.

This clone was counted once. The V call is TRBV6-6, the J call TRBJ2-7; 9 nucleotides match TRBD1. CDR3 length: 14 amino acids. Germline V lookup: CDR1 MNHNY, CDR2 SVGAGI (reference sequence). V was pared by 4 bases and J by 6 bases, with 7 bases of the junction left unmatched. CDR3 protein: CASSLGQGTGEQYF. CDR3 in DNA: TGTGCCAGCAGTTTAGGACAGGGGACGGGCGAGCAGTACTTC.